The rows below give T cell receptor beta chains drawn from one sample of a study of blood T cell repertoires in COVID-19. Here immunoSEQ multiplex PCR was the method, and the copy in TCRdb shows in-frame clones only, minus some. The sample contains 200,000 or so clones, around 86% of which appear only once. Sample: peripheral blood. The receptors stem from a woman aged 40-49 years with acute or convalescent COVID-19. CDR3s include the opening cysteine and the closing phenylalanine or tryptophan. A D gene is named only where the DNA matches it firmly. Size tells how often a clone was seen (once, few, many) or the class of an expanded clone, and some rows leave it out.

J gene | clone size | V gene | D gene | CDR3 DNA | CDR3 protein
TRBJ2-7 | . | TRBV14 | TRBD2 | TGTGCCAGCAGCCAAGATGCGGGAGAAAGAATTCTGCCCCACGAGCAGTACTTC | CASSQDAGERILPHEQYF
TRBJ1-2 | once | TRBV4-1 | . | TGCGCCAGCAGCCAAGATTTGGCGACTTTATATGGCTACACCTTC | CASSQDLATLYGYTF
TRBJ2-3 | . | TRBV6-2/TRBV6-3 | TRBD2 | TGTGCCAGCAGCCTAGCGGGAGTTGCAGATACGCAGTATTTT | CASSLAGVADTQYF
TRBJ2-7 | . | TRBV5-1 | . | TGCGCCAGCAGCTTGGGGACAGCGGGGCTTGAGCAGTACTTC | CASSLGTAGLEQYF
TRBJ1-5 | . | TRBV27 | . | TGTGCCAGCAGTTCGGGGATTGGCAATCAGCCCCAGCATTTT | CASSSGIGNQPQHF
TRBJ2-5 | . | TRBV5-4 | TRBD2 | TGTGCCAGCAGCTTGGCCGAGACTAGCGGAGGCGGGGAGACCCAGTACTTC | CASSLAETSGGGETQYF
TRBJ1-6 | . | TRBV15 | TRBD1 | TGTGCCACTCGGACAGGCGACACGGGCCGGCGTTACCCCCTCCACTTT | CATRTGDTGRRYPLHF
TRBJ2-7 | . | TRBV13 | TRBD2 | TGTGCCAGCAGCCTGGGGACTAGCGGAAAGAGCTACGAGCAGTACTTC | CASSLGTSGKSYEQYF
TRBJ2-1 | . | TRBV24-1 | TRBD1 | TGTGCCACCAGTGACAGGGGGCCGTCACATGAGCAGTTCTTC | CATSDRGPSHEQFF
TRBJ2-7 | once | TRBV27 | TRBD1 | TGTGCCAGCAGTCAATGGTCCGGGACAGGGGTTAACGACGAGCAGTACTTC | CASSQWSGTGVNDEQYF
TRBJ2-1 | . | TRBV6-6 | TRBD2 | TGTGCCAGCAGTGCCATGCCGGGACTAGCGGGACGTGAGCAGTTCTTC | CASSAMPGLAGREQFF
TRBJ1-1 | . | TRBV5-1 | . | TGCGCCAGCAGCTTGGCCCCGGGGATGGCTTTCTTT | CASSLAPGMAFF
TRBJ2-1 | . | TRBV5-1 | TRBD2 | TGCGCCAGCAGCCATAGGAGTGGCGGGACTAGCGGGAGCAATGAGCAGTTCTTC | CASSHRSGGTSGSNEQFF
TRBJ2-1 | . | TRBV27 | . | TGTGCCAGCAGTTTACTGGGCGATGAGCAGTTCTTC | CASSLLGDEQFF
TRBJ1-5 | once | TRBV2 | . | TGTGCCAGCAGTGTAGTAGCAGGGGACCAGCCCCAGCATTTT | CASSVVAGDQPQHF
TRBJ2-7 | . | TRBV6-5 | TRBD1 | TGTGCCAGCCGTTACGGGACAGGAGGCGAGCAGTACTTC | CASRYGTGGEQYF
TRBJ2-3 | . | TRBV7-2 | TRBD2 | TGTGCCAGCAGCTTATTCCCCACTAGCGGGACTCGTACAGATACGCAGTATTTT | CASSLFPTSGTRTDTQYF
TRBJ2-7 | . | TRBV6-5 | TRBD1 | TGTGCCAGCAATCTCCTTTCGGGACAGTCCTACGAGCAGTACTTC | CASNLLSGQSYEQYF
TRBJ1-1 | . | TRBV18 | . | TGTGCCAGCTCACCAACAGCGAACACTGAAGCTTTCTTT | CASSPTANTEAFF
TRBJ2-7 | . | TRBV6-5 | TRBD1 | TGTGCCAGCAAGGGGGCGGTGCAATACGAGCAGTACTTC | CASKGAVQYEQYF
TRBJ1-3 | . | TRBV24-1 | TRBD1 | TGTGCCACCAGCCGACAGGGGGCTGGCTCTGGAAACACCATATATTTT | CATSRQGAGSGNTIYF
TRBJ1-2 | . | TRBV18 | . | TGTGCCAGCTCACCTGCACGGGGATCAGGGGAGTATGGCTACACCTTC | CASSPARGSGEYGYTF
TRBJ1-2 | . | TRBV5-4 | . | TGTGCCAGCAGCACGAGAGCAGGGGTGGGCAACTATGGCTACACCTTC | CASSTRAGVGNYGYTF
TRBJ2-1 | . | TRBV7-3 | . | TGTGCCAGCAGCTTCCAGGGGTGGACGGGTGAGCAGTTCTTC | CASSFQGWTGEQFF
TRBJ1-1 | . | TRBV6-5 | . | TGTGCCAGCAGTTTGCGGGGGGGTGGGAAGAACACTGAAGCTTTCTTT | CASSLRGGGKNTEAFF
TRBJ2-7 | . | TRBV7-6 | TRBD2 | TGTGCCAGCAGCTTAGGTTCTAGCGGCTCCTACGAGCAGTACTTC | CASSLGSSGSYEQYF
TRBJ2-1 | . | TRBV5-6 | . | TGTGCCAGCAGACAACGGGGAGGATCCTACAATGAGCAGTTCTTC | CASRQRGGSYNEQFF
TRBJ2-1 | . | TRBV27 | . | TGTGCCAGCAGTTTATCTCAGGGCGAGAAAGACAATGAGCAGTTCTTC | CASSLSQGEKDNEQFF
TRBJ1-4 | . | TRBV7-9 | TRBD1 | TGTGCCAGCAGCCATACCACGACAGGGCCCAATGAAAAACTGTTTTTT | CASSHTTTGPNEKLFF
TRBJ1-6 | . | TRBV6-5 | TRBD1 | TGTGCCAGCGGGGACAGTCGTAATTCACCCCTCCACTTT | CASGDSRNSPLHF
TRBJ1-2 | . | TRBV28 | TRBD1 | TGTGCCAGTTATGAACAGGGGGCGCCTGGCTACACCTTC | CASYEQGAPGYTF
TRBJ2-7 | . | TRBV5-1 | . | TGCGCCAGCAGCCTGACAGGTTACGAGCAGTACTTC | CASSLTGYEQYF
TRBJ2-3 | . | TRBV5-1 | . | TGCGCCAGCAGCTTGGGGGACTTTTCTAGCACAGATACGCAGTATTTT | CASSLGDFSSTDTQYF
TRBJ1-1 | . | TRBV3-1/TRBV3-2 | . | TGTGCCAGCAGCCAAGAAGGGGTAACTCCCAACACTGAAGCTTTCTTT | CASSQEGVTPNTEAFF
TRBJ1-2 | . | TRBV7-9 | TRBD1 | TGTGCCAGCAGCCCAGGGGGGTATGGCTACACCTTC | CASSPGGYGYTF
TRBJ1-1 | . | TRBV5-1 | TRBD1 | TGCGCCAGCAGCAGGGACAGCGGAACATGGACTGAAGCTTTCTTT | CASSRDSGTWTEAFF
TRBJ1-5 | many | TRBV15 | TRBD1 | TGTGCCACCAGTAGGGACAGGGAGGGGGGTCAGCCCCAGCATTTT | CATSRDREGGQPQHF
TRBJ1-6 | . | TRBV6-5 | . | TGTGCCAGCAGTAACTACAGGGATAATTCACCCCTCCACTTT | CASSNYRDNSPLHF
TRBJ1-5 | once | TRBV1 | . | TGCACCAGCAGCTATGCATCGGGTAACCAGCCCCAGCATTTT | CTSSYASGNQPQHF
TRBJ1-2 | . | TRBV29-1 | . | TGCAGCGTCCGCTGGGGGGGGCGCAACTATGGCTACACCTTC | CSVRWGGRNYGYTF
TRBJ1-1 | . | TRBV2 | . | TGTGCCGGGACTAAAACTATGACAGCGGACGGGACTGAAGCTTTCTTT | CAGTKTMTADGTEAFF
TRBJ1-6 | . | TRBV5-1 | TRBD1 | TGCGCCAGCAGCTTGTGGCAGGGGGGAAATTCACCCCTCCACTTT | CASSLWQGGNSPLHF
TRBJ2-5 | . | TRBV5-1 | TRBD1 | TGCGCCAGCAGCTTCATTCAGACAGGGGGTCAAGAGACCCAGTACTTC | CASSFIQTGGQETQYF
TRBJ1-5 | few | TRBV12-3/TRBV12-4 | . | TGTGCCAGCAATAGACAGACGGGTCAGCCCCAGCATTTT | CASNRQTGQPQHF
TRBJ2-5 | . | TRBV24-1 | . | TGTGCCACCAGTGGAGCTCGGAGGGAGACCCAGTACTTC | CATSGARRETQYF
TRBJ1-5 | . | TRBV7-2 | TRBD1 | TGTGCCAGCAGCTTAGCCAGGACAGGTTCAGGTCAGCCCCAGCATTTT | CASSLARTGSGQPQHF
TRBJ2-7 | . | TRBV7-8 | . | TGTGCCAGCAGCTTAGAACTAGCCGGATACGAGCAGTACTTC | CASSLELAGYEQYF
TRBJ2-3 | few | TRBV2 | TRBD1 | TGTGCCAGCAGTGATAGGGGGCTGAGGACAGATACGCAGTATTTT | CASSDRGLRTDTQYF
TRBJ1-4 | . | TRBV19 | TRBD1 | TGTGCCAGTAGTCGCGGGACAGTAAATGAAAAACTGTTTTTT | CASSRGTVNEKLFF
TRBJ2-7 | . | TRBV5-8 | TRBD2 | TGTGCCAGTTACCCGGGACTAGCGGGAGGATCCTACGAGCAGTACTTC | CASYPGLAGGSYEQYF